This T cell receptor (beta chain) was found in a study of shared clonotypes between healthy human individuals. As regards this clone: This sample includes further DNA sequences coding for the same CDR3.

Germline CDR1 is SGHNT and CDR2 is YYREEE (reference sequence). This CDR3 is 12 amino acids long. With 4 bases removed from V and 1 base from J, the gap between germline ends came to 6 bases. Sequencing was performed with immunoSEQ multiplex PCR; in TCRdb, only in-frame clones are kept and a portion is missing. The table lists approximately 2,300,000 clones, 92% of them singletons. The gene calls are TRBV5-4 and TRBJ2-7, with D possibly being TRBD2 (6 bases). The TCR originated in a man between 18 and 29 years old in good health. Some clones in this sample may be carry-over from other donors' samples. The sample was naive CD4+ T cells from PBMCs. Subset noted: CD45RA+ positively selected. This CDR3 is CASSRGSYEQYF. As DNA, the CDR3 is TGTGCCAGCAGCCGGGGGTCCTACGAGCAGTACTTC.